This TCR beta chain was retrieved from a study of blood T cell repertoires in COVID-19. V lost 5 bases and J lost 0; bases outside the gene matches: 10. CDR1 and CDR2 (germline): SEHNR, FQNEAQ (reference sequence). This CDR3 spans 17 amino acids. The protocol was immunoSEQ multiplex PCR, while the TCRdb copy is restricted to in-frame clones and leaves out a portion. This sample has some 310,000 clones; about nine tenths occur once, and the top ten carry roughly a tenth. Enrollees, about 18 to 89 years old, lived in about two dozen US areas. For recovered donors of Cohort 3, there were two negative PCRs, clearance, or symptom resolution.

The sequence was collected from a woman aged 25 to 39 who had recovered from COVID-19. The source material was PBMCs or T cells enriched from blood (not recorded which). V is TRBV7-9 and J is TRBJ2-1; 7 nucleotides align to TRBD1. The CDR3 coding sequence is TGTGCCAGCAGCCCACACCCGACAGGGAGCTCCTACAATGAGCAGTTCTTC. It specifies CASSPHPTGSSYNEQFF. The full variable domain, in which reference TRBV7-9 and TRBJ2-1 provide the parts outside the CDR3, is DTGVSQNPRHKITKRGQNVTFRCDPISEHNRLYWYRQTLGQGPEFLTYFQNEAQLEKSRLLSDRFSAERPKGSFSTLEIQRTEQGDSAMYLCASSPHPTGSSYNEQFFGPGTRLTVL.